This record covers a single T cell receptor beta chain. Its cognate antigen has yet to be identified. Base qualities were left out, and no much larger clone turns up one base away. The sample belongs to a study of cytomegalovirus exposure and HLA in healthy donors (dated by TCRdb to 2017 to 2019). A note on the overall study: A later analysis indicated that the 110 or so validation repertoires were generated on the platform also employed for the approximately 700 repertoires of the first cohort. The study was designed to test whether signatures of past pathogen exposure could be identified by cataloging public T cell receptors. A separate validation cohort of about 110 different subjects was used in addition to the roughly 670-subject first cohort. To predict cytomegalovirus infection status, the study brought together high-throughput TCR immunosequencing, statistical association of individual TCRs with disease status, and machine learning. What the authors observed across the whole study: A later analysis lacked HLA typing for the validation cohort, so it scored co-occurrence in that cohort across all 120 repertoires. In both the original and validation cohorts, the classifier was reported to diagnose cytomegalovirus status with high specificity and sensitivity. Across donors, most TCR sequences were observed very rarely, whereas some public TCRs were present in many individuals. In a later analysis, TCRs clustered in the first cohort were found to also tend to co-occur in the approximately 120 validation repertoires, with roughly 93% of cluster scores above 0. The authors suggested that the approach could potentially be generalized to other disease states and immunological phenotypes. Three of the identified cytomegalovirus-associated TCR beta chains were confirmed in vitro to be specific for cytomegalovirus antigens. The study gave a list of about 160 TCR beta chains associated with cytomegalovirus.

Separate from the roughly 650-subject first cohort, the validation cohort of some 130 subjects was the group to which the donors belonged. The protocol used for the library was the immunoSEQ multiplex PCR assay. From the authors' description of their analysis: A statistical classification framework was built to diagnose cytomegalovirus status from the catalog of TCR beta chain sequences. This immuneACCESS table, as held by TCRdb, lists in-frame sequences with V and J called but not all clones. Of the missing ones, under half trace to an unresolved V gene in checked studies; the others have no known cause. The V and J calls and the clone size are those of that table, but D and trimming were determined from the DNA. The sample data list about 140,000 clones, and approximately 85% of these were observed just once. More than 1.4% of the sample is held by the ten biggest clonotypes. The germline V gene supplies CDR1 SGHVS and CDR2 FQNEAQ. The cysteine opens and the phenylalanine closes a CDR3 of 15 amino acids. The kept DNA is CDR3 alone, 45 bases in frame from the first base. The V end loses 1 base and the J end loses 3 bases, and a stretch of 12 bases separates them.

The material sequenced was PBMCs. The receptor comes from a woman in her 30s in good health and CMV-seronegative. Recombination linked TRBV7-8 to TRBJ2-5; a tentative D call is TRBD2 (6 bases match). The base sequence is TGTGCCAGCAGCTTAGAGGAGGGGATGGAAGAGACCCAGTACTTC. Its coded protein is CASSLEEGMEETQYF.